The 30 T cell receptor delta chains listed next were all sequenced from one sample in a study of gamma-delta T cells after stem cell transplantation listed by TCRdb under 2016. Library generation was performed with RT-PCR. Sequencing used an Illumina MiSeq. TCRdb recomputed clones from the public reads with CATT; identical DNA rows were then combined. This sample is represented by several thousand delta-chain clones; around a fifth of them were singletons. Of the sample, 20% to 30% is held by the ten largest clones. Sequencing input: gamma-delta T cells. These receptors were obtained from a human donor. It is not recorded whose cells these are; they may come from a transplant donor.

This clone is categorized as medium-sized (0.01 to 0.1%). The J gene is TRDJ1, the V gene TRDV2; 7 bases are shared with TRDD3. The CDR3 contains 15 residues. Germline CDR1 and CDR2: GEAIGNYY and EKD. The junction had 14 bases not matched to a gene; V was cut back by 4 bases and J by 7 bases. The DNA for the CDR3 is TGTGCCTGTGATCCCTGGGGGCTTTCGGCGGGTAAACTCATCTTT. The encoded protein is CACDPWGLSAGKLIF.

This clone has a handful of counts. Additional DNA sequences in this sample encode the identical CDR3. J is TRDJ1 and V is TRDV1, with 8 bases fitting TRDD3. CDR3 length: 17 amino acids. Losses at the gene ends were 1 base for V and 2 bases for J; bases not matched to a gene: 9. Per the germline V gene, CDR1 is TSWWSYY and CDR2 is QGS. The CDR3 DNA reads TGTGCTCTTGGGGAACACCTACTCGGGGATACAACCGATAAACTCATCTTT. It codes for CALGEHLLGDTTDKLIF.

This clone has only a few counts. The protein held in TCRdb is that of a much larger clone and does not match this DNA's translation at residue 10, likely because of a read error; the protein shown is translated from the DNA. This chain links TRDV2 with TRDJ1; 7 bases fit TRDD3. The V segment lost 1 base and the J segment 1 base; nucleotides outside the gene matches: 23. The CDR3 length is 21 residues. Germline assignment: CDR1 GEAIGNYY and CDR2 EKD. The CDR3 DNA reads TGTGCCTGTGACACAATCTCTCTTACTGAGGGATACCTAACCTCCACCGATAAACTCATCTTT. Amino acids: CACDTISLTEGYLTSTDKLIF.

By share, this clone ranks as hyperexpanded. The sample carries other DNA sequences with the same CDR3. The chain uses TRDV2 and TRDJ1, with TRDD3 identical over 8 bases. The germline V gene encodes CDR1 GEAIGNYY and CDR2 EKD. The V and J ends lost 4 bases and 2 bases, in that order; junction bases with no gene match: 17. CDR3 size: 18 residues. The CDR3 DNA is TGTGCCTGTGAACTACTGGGGGTCGACCGCTCGTTTACCGATAAACTCATCTTT. Translation: CACELLGVDRSFTDKLIF.

This clone was observed a few times. The chain combines TRDV2 with TRDJ1; 8 nucleotides line up with TRDD3. The V and J ends lost 3 bases and 0 bases, in that order; junction bases with no gene match: 17. CDR1 and CDR2 from the germline V gene are GEAIGNYY and EKD. The CDR3 runs 19 residues. CDR3 sequence reads: CACDPVLGAHPHYTDKLIF. As DNA, the CDR3 is TGTGCCTGTGACCCCGTACTGGGGGCCCACCCCCACTACACCGATAAACTCATCTTT.

Details on this clone: TCRdb's protein, taken from a much larger clone, differs from this DNA's translation at residue 16, likely owing to a read error; the protein displayed comes from the DNA. This chain joins TRDV3 and TRDJ1; perhaps TRDD3 as D (5 bases). Germline V CDR1 and CDR2: TVYSNPD, GDNSRS (reference sequence). The CDR3 extends over 18 amino acids. The CDR3 reads CAFQFRGVPSDYTDKPIF. The CDR3 DNA follows: TGTGCCTTCCAATTCCGGGGAGTACCATCCGATTACACCGATAAACCCATCTTT.

This clone is labeled medium-sized. J is TRDJ1 and V is TRDV1, with 13 bases aligning to TRDD3. With V trimmed by 0 bases and J by 0 bases, 28 bases remained unmatched. Per germline, CDR1 TSWWSYY and CDR2 QGS. The CDR3 length is 26 residues. CDR3 amino acids: CALGELRPKAFLHAILGDTYTDKLIF. CDR3 bases: TGTGCTCTTGGGGAACTAAGGCCGAAGGCCTTCCTACATGCTATACTGGGGGATACGTACACCGATAAACTCATCTTT.

By proportion, this clone is large. The V and J genes are TRDV2 and TRDJ1, with 7 bases that match TRDD3. The CDR3 has 19 amino acids. J gave up 0 bases and V 0 bases, and 15 bases lay outside the gene matches. Germline V gene data show CDR1 as GEAIGNYY and CDR2 as EKD. The CDR3 spells CACDTVSWGPPRDTDKLIF. The CDR3 nucleotides read TGTGCCTGTGACACCGTGTCCTGGGGGCCACCCCGCGACACCGATAAACTCATCTTT.

The chain recombines TRDV2 with TRDJ1, with 13 bases matching TRDD3. The CDR3 loop spans 19 amino acids. Germline-derived CDR1 and CDR2 are GEAIGNYY and EKD. The V segment lost 0 bases and the J segment 2 bases; nucleotides outside the gene matches: 11. CDR3: CACDTLLGDTQGSTDKLIF. Written as DNA, the CDR3 is TGTGCCTGTGACACCTTACTGGGGGATACGCAAGGGAGTACCGATAAACTCATCTTT.

The CDR3 nucleotides read TGTGCCTGTGACACCGTTCATACTGGGGGATACCCCTACACCGATAAACTCATCTTT. Encoded protein: CACDTVHTGGYPYTDKLIF. V and J are TRDV2 and TRDJ1; 12 bases fit TRDD3. Germline assignment: CDR1 GEAIGNYY and CDR2 EKD. This CDR3 region has 19 residues. The trim removed 0 bases at V and 0 bases at J, leaving 10 bases unmatched.

This clone counts as medium-sized. V and J are TRDV2 and TRDJ1, with 8 positions matching TRDD3. With 0 bases clipped from V and 0 bases from J, the junction kept 17 bases outside the gene matches. Germline CDR1 is GEAIGNYY and CDR2 is EKD. The CDR3 length is 20 residues. CDR3 nucleotide sequence: TGTGCCTGTGACACCGTCTTCGCCCCGGGGATACTTCGGTACACCGATAAACTCATCTTT. This translates into CACDTVFAPGILRYTDKLIF.

This clone is medium-sized by share. The gene calls are TRDV1 and TRDJ1, with 13 nucleotides matching TRDD3. The CDR3 length is 22 residues. Germline V gene data show CDR1 as TSWWSYY and CDR2 as QGS. J was trimmed by 8 bases and V by 4 bases; bases with no gene match: 28. CDR3 nucleotides: TGTGCTCTTGGGGTCCTGTGGAGCCCTACTGGGGGATACGCCTGGGAATTGGGGAAACTCATCTTT. The encoded protein is CALGVLWSPTGGYAWELGKLIF.

Regarding this clone: A far larger clone differs by one base, so this is likely a read error. V is TRDV2 and J is TRDJ1; D possibly corresponds to TRDD3 (6 bases). The CDR3 has 17 amino acids. Germline V CDR1 and CDR2: GEAIGNYY, EKD. Trimming stripped 4 bases from V and 1 base from J, with 21 bases between. The CDR3 loop reads CACDPLTGKNCTDKLIF. In DNA, the CDR3 is TGTGCCTGTGATCCTCTCACTGGGAAGAATTGCACCGATAAACTCATCTTT.

Points on this clone: The protein TCRdb gives is from a much larger clone and does not agree with this DNA's translation at residue 11, likely a read error; the protein shown here comes from the DNA. This chain uses TRDV2 with TRDJ3; D is possibly TRDD3 (5 bases). Germline V gene data show CDR1 as GEAIGNYY and CDR2 as EKD. The CDR3 has 16 amino acids. Written as DNA, the CDR3 is TGTGCCTGTGACACCGCTGGGAACGGGGACTCCCGACAGATGTTTTTC. It translates to CACDTAGNGDSRQMFF.

Comment on this clone: The mismatch at residue 9 between this DNA's translation and the TCRdb protein of a much larger clone likely reflects a read error; the protein shown is translated from the DNA. The chain couples TRDV2 to TRDJ1; 8 bases are shared with TRDD3. The CDR3 has 16 amino acids. Germline-derived CDR1 and CDR2 are GEAIGNYY and EKD. V shed 3 bases, J shed 0 bases, and the junction held 8 bases outside the gene matches. Written as DNA, the CDR3 is TGTGCCTGTGACTCGTTACTGGGGGTACACACCGATAAACTCATCTTT. Its translation is CACDSLLGVHTDKLIF.

As to this clone: The amino acid sequence in TCRdb belongs to a much larger clone and departs from this DNA's translation at residue 5, likely a sequencing read error; the sequence shown is translated from the DNA. CDR3 in amino acids: CACDAVVPGGGYTDKLIF. In DNA form, the CDR3 reads TGTGCCTGTGACGCCGTGGTACCCGGGGGAGGGTACACCGATAAACTCATCTTT. The chain employs TRDV2 and TRDJ1, with TRDD3 as a possible D gene (6 bases). The germline V and J ends were trimmed by 3 bases and 0 bases, with 22 bases remaining between them. CDR1 and CDR2 (germline): GEAIGNYY, EKD. The CDR3 spans 18 residues.

This clone rates as medium-sized. The V gene is TRDV2, the J gene TRDJ1; D may be TRDD3 (6 bases). Trimming took 0 bases from V and 6 from J, leaving 31 bases between them. This CDR3 contains 20 residues. Germline V gene sequence: CDR1 GEAIGNYY, CDR2 EKD. The CDR3 here is CACDTVSIFEKSSGVHKLIF. The CDR3 DNA is TGTGCCTGTGACACCGTTTCCATCTTCGAAAAAAGTTCTGGGGTGCATAAACTCATCTTT.

Sample share makes this clone medium-sized. The chain uses TRDV2 and TRDJ3; 10 bases match TRDD3. J lost 0 bases, V lost 1 base, and 17 bases had no gene match. The CDR3 totals 23 residues. Germline CDR1 GEAIGNYY, CDR2 EKD. The CDR3 sequence: CACDTMGTGGFPNLSWDTRQMFF. The CDR3 coding sequence is TGTGCCTGTGACACGATGGGTACTGGGGGATTCCCTAATCTCTCCTGGGACACCCGACAGATGTTTTTC.

About this clone: The mismatch at residue 7 between this DNA's translation and the TCRdb protein of a much larger clone likely reflects a read error; the protein shown is translated from the DNA. V gene TRDV2 combines with J gene TRDJ1; TRDD3 is a possible D gene (5 bases). CDR1 GEAIGNYY and CDR2 EKD come from the germline V gene. The V end lost 1 base, the J end lost 6 bases, and 11 bases lay between the germline ends. CDR3 length equals 13 residues. The CDR3 DNA reads TGTGCCTGTGACACTTGGGGTAGCCATAAACTCATCTTT. Translation: CACDTWGSHKLIF.

The table lists this clone with many counts. The chain employs TRDV2 and TRDJ1; 7 bases align to TRDD3. This CDR3 is built from 19 residues. Germline-derived CDR1 and CDR2 are GEAIGNYY and EKD. Trimming at V came to 0 bases and at J to 0 bases, leaving 15 bases not matched to a gene. CDR3: CACDTLRGTGVFYTDKLIF. The CDR3, as DNA: TGTGCCTGTGACACCCTCCGGGGGACTGGGGTCTTCTACACCGATAAACTCATCTTT.

In its sample, this clone is medium-sized. V and J are TRDV2 and TRDJ1; D might be TRDD3 (6 bases). The ends were cut back, 4 bases at V and 4 bases at J, with 18 bases in the middle. The CDR3 runs to 15 residues. The germline V gene has CDR1 GEAIGNYY and CDR2 EKD. The CDR3 sequence: CACDAVGMRLDKLIF. CDR3 nucleotides: TGTGCCTGTGATGCTGTGGGGATGCGGCTCGATAAACTCATCTTT.

This clone is classed as medium-sized (0.01 to 0.1%). CDR3 sequence reads: CACDYLLGDTLRDTDKLIF. CDR3 DNA sequence: TGTGCCTGTGACTATTTACTGGGGGATACGCTAAGGGACACCGATAAACTCATCTTT. The chain has TRDV2 and TRDJ1; 13 bases map to TRDD3. CDR1 and CDR2 from the germline V gene are GEAIGNYY and EKD. The CDR3 covers 19 residues. The V gene end was trimmed by 3 bases and the J gene end by 0 bases; junction bases not matched to a gene: 12.

This clone is labeled as large. The rearrangement joins TRDV2 to TRDJ1, with D possibly being TRDD3 (5 bases). V shed 0 bases and J shed 5 bases, with 15 bases lying between them. From germline, CDR1 is GEAIGNYY and CDR2 EKD. The CDR3 sequence is 15 residues long. DNA for the CDR3: TGTGCCTGTGACACCGTGGGGACCCCCGGAGATAAACTCATCTTT. Translation gives CACDTVGTPGDKLIF.

This clone was counted at least ten times. This rearrangement joins TRDV1 to TRDJ1, with 11 bases fitting TRDD3. Trimming removed 5 bases from V and 0 bases from J; junction bases left unmatched: 23. The germline V gene has CDR1 TSWWSYY and CDR2 QGS. This CDR3 has 22 residues. The chain's CDR3 is CALGPPRVFSRLGDIHTDKLIF. The CDR3 coding sequence is TGTGCTCTTGGGCCCCCGAGGGTCTTCTCCCGACTGGGGGATATTCACACCGATAAACTCATCTTT.

J is TRDJ1 and V is TRDV1; the match to TRDD3 covers 10 bases. With V trimmed by 4 bases and J by 4 bases, 21 bases remained unmatched. Germline CDR1 and CDR2: TSWWSYY and QGS. This CDR3 has 20 amino acids. CDR3 DNA: TGTGCTCTTGGGGGCCCTTTTACATACTGGGGGATGGATTATAGCGATAAACTCATCTTT. Protein product: CALGGPFTYWGMDYSDKLIF.

In its sample, this clone is large. The same CDR3 also results from other DNA sequences found in this sample. The chain recombines TRDV2 with TRDJ1; TRDD3 matches at 10 bases. This CDR3 is 17 amino acids long. Germline V gives CDR1 GEAIGNYY, CDR2 EKD. V lost 0 bases to trimming and J lost 2 bases; unmatched junction nucleotides: 8. CDR3 DNA sequence: TGTGCCTGTGACACCGTGAGTACTGGGGGATCGACCGATAAACTCATCTTT. Protein product: CACDTVSTGGSTDKLIF.

This clone is medium-sized within its sample. V and J are TRDV2 and TRDJ1; 10 bases agree with TRDD3. The CDR3 has 15 residues. Germline lookup yields CDR1 GEAIGNYY and CDR2 EKD. The junction had 12 bases not matched to a gene; V was cut back by 2 bases and J by 10 bases. The CDR3 region has the DNA TGTGCCTGTGACAAATTGGGGGATACTTTCATTGGACTCATCTTT. Translating it yields CACDKLGDTFIGLIF.

In its sample, this clone is medium-sized. The chain has TRDV1 and TRDJ1, with 8 bases aligning to TRDD3. CDR1 and CDR2 from the germline V gene are TSWWSYY and QGS. This CDR3 region has 18 residues. J gave up 0 bases and V 0 bases, and 9 bases lay outside the gene matches. For the CDR3, the DNA is TGTGCTCTTGGGGAACTGAGTACTGGGGGCAAATACACCGATAAACTCATCTTT. This sequence encodes CALGELSTGGKYTDKLIF.

This clone appeared once. Additional DNA sequences in this sample encode the identical CDR3. This chain connects TRDV2 to TRDJ1, with a tentative D call TRDD3 (6 bases). The germline CDR1 and CDR2 sequences are GEAIGNYY and EKD. V lost 1 base, J lost 12 bases, and 17 bases lay in between. The CDR3 spans 13 residues. The CDR3 DNA follows: TGTGCCTGTGACACGTGGGGGGACCCCAGGATCATCTTT. Its protein is CACDTWGDPRIIF.

By frequency in the sample, this clone is medium-sized. The identical CDR3 is also encoded by other nucleotide sequences in the sample. The chain combines TRDV2 with TRDJ1; 11 bases map to TRDD3. Germline values: CDR1 GEAIGNYY, CDR2 EKD. V trimming: 1 base; J trimming: 0 bases; junction bases outside the gene matches: 9. CDR3 size: 18 residues. CDR3 protein: CACDTVLGDTRYTDKLIF. DNA of the CDR3: TGTGCCTGTGACACGGTTCTGGGGGATACTCGGTACACCGATAAACTCATCTTT.